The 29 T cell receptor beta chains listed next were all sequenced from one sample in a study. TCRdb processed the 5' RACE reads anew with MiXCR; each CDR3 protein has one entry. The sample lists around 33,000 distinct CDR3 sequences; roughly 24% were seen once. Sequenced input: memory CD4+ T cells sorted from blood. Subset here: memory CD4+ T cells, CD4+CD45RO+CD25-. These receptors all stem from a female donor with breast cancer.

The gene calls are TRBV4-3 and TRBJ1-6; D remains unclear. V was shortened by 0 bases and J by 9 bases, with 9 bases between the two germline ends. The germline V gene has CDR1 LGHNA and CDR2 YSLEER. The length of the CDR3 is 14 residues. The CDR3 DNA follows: TGCGCCAGCAGCCAAGATTCGGGCGCTTCACCCCTCCACTTT. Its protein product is CASSQDSGASPLHF.

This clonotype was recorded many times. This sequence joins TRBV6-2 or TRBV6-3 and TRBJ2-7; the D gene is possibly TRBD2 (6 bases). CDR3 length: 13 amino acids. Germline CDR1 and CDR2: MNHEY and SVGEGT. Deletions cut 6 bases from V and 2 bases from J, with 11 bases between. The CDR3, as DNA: TGTGCCAGCAGATGGCGGGGTACCTACGAGCAGTACTTC. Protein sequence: CASRWRGTYEQYF.

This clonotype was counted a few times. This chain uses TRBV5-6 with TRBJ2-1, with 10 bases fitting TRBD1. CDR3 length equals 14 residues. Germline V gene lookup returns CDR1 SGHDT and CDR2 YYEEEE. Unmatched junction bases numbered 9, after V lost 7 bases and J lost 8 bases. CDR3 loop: CASLSGQGTYEQFF. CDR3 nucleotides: TGTGCCAGCCTTTCGGGACAGGGGACTTATGAGCAGTTCTTC.

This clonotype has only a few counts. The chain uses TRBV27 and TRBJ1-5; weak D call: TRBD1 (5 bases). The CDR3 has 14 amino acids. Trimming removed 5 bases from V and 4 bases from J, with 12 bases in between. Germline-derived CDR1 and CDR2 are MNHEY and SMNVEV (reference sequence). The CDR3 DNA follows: TGTGCCAGCAGTCGAGGACAAAAAAATCAGCCCCAGCATTTT. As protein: CASSRGQKNQPQHF.

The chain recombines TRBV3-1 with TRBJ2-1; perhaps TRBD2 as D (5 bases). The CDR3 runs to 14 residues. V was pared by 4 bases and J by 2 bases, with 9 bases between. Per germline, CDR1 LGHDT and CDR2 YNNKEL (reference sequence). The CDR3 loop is CASSRTDPYNEQFF. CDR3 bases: TGTGCCAGCAGCCGGACTGATCCCTACAATGAGCAGTTCTTC.

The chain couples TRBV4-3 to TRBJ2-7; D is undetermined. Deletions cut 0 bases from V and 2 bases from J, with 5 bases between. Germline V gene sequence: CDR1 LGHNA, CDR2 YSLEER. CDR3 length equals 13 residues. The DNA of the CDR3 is TGCGCCAGCAGCCAAGATGATACCTACGAGCAGTACTTC. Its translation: CASSQDDTYEQYF.

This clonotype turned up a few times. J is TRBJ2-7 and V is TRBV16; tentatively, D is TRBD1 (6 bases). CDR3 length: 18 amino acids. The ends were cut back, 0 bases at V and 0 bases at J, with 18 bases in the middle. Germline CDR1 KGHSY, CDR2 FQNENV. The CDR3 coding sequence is TGTGCCAGCAGCCAATCGGGGGCAGGCCGGTTTGCCTCCTACGAGCAGTACTTC. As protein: CASSQSGAGRFASYEQYF.

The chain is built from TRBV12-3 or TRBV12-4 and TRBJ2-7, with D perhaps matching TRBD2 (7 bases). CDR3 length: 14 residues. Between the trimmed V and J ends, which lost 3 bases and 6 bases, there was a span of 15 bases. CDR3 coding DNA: TGTGCCAGCAGTTTTACGGGGGGCGTCTCCGAGCAGTACTTC. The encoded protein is CASSFTGGVSEQYF.

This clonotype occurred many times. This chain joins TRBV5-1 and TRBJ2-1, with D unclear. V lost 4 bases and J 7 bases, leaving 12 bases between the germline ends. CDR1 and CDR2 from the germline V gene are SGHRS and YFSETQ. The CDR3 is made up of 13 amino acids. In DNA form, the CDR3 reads TGCGCCAGCAGCCCCCCGGGTCGGAATGAGCAGTTCTTC. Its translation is CASSPPGRNEQFF.

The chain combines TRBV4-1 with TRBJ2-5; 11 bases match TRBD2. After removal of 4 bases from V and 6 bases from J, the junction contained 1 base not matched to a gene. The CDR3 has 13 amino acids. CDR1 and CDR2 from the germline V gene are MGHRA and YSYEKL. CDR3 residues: CASSPSGRKTQYF. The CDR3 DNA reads TGCGCCAGCAGCCCTAGCGGGAGGAAGACCCAGTACTTC.

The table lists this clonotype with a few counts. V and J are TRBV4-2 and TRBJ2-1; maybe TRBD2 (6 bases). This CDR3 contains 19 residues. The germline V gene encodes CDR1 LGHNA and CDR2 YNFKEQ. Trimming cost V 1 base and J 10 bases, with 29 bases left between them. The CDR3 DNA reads TGTGCCAGCAGCCAAGGAATTTTGAGAGGGAGAGGAGGGGTCAACGAGCAGTTCTTC. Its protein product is CASSQGILRGRGGVNEQFF.

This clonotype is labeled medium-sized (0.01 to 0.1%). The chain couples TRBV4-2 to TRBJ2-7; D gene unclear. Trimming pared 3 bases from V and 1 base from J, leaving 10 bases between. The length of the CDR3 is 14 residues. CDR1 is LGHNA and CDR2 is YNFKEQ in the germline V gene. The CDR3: CASSQARRSYEQYF. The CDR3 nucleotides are TGTGCCAGCAGCCAGGCTAGGCGATCCTACGAGCAGTACTTC.

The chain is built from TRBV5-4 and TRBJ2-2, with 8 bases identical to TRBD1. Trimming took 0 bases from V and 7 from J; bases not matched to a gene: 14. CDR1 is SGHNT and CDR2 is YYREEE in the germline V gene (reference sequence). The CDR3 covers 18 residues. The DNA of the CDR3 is TGTGCCAGCAGCTTGGGAGGTCCCAGGGGGCTTATCAACGGGGAGCTGTTTTTT. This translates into CASSLGGPRGLINGELFF.

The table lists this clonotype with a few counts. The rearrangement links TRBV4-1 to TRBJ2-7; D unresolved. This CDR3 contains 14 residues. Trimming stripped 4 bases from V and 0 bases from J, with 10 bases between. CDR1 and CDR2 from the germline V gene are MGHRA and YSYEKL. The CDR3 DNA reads TGCGCCAGCAGCCTGCTAGGATACTCCTACGAGCAGTACTTC. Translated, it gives CASSLLGYSYEQYF.

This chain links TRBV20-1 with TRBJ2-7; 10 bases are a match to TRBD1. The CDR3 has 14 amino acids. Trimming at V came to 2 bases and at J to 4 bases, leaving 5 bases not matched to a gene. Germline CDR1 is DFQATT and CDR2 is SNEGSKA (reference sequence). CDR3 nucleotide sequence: TGCAGTGCTAGACCCCCGGGACAGGGGTACGAGCAGTACTTC. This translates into CSARPPGQGYEQYF.

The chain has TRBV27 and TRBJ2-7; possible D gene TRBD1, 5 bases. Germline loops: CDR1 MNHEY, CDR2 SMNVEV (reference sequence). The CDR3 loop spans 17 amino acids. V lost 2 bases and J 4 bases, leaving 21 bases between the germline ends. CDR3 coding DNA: TGTGCCAGCAGTTTAGCAGCCATAGGGGCTATTCCGTACGAGCAGTACTTC. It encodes CASSLAAIGAIPYEQYF.

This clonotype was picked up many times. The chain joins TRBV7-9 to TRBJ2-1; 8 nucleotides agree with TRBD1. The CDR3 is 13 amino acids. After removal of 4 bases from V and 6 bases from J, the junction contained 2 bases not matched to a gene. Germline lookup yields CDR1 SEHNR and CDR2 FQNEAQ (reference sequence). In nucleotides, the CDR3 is TGTGCCAGCAGCTCCGGACAGGGCAATGAGCAGTTCTTC. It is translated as CASSSGQGNEQFF.

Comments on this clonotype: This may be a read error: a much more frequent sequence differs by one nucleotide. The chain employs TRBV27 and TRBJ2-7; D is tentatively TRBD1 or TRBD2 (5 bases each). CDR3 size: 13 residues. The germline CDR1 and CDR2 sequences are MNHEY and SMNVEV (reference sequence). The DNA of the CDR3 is TGTGCCTGCAGTTTTTCGGGGCGCAGCGAGCAGTACTTC. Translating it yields CACSFSGRSEQYF.

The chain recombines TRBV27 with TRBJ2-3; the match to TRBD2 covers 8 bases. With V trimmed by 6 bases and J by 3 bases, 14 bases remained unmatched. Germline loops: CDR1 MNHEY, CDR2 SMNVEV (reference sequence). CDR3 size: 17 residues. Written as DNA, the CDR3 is TGTGCCAGCAGGCCACTCCCCTTATCGGGAGGGACAGATACGCAGTATTTT. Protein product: CASRPLPLSGGTDTQYF.

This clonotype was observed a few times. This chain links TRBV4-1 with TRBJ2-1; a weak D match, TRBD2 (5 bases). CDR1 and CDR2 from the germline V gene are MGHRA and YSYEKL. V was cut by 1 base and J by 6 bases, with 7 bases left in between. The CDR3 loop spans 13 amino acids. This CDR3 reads CASSQGEPNEQFF. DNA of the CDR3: TGCGCCAGCAGCCAAGGGGAGCCCAATGAGCAGTTCTTC.

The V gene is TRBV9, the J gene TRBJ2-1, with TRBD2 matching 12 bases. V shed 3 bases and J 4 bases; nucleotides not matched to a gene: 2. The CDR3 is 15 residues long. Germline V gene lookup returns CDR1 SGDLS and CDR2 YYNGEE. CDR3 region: CASSALAGGYNEQFF. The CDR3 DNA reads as TGTGCCAGCAGCGCACTAGCGGGGGGTTACAATGAGCAGTTCTTC.

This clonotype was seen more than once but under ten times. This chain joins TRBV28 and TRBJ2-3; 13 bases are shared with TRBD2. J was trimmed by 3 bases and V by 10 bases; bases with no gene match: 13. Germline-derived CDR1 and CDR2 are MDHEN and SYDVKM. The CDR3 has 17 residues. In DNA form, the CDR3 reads TGTGCCATTTTCCCCTCGACTAGCGGGAGGAGGACAGATACGCAGTATTTT. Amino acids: CAIFPSTSGRRTDTQYF.

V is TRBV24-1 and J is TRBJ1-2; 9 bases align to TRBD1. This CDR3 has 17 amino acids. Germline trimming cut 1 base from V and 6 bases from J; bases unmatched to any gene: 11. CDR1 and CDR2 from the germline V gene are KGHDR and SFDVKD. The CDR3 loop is CATSDLPKPGQGNGYTF. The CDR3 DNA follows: TGTGCCACCAGTGATTTACCAAAGCCGGGACAGGGTAATGGCTACACCTTC.

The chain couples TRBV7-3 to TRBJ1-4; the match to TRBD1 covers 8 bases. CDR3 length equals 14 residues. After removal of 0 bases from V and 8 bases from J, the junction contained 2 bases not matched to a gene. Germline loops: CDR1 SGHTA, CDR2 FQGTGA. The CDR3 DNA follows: TGTGCCAGCAGCTTAACCCGGGACAGGGAAAAACTGTTTTTT. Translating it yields CASSLTRDREKLFF.

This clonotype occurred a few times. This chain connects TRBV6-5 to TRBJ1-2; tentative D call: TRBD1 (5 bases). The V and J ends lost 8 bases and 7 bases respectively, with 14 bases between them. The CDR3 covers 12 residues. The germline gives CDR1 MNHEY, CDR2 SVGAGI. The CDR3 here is CASGGGVLGYTF. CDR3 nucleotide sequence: TGTGCCAGCGGGGGAGGGGTTCTTGGCTACACCTTC.

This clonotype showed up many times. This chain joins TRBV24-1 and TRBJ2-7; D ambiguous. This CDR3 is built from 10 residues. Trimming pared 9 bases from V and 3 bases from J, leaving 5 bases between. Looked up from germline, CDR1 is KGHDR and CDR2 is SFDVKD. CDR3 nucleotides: TGTGCCACCGGGCGCTACGAGCAGTACTTC. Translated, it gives CATGRYEQYF.

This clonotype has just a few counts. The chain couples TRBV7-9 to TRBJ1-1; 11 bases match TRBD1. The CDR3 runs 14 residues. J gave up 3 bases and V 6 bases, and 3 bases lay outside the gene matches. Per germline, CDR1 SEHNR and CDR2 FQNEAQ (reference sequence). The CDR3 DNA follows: TGTGCCAGCAGGGGACAGGGGGAACACACTGAAGCTTTCTTT. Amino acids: CASRGQGEHTEAFF.

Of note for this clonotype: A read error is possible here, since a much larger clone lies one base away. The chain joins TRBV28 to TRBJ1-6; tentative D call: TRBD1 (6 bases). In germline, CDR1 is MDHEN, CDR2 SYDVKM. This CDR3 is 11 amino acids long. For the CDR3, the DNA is TGTGCCAGCAGGGACAGTTCACCCCCCCACTTT. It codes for CASRDSSPPHF.

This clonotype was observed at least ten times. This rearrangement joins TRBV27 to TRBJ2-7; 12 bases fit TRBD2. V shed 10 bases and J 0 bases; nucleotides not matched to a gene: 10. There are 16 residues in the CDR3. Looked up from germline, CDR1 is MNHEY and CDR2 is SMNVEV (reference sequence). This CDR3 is CATRGLAGPSSYEQYF. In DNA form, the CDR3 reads TGTGCCACCCGGGGACTAGCGGGCCCAAGCTCCTACGAGCAGTACTTC.